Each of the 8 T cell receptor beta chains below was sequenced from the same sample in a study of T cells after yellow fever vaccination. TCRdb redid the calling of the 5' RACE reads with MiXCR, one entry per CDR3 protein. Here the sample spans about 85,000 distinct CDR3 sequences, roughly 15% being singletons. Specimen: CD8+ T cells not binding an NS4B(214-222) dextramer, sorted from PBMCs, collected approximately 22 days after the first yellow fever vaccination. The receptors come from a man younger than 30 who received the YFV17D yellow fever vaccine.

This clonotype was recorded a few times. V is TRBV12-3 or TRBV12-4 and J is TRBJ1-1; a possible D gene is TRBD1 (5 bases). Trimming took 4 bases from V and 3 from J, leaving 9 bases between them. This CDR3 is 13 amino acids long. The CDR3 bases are TGTGCCAGCAGTTCGGGGCAATACACTGAAGCTTTCTTT. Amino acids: CASSSGQYTEAFF.

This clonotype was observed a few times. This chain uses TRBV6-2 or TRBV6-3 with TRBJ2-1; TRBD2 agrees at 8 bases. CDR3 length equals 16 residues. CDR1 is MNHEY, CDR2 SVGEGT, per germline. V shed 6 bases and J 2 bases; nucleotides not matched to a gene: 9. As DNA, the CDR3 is TGTGCCAGCAGCGACCCGGGAGCGGGGGCCTACAATGAGCAGTTCTTC. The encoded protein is CASSDPGAGAYNEQFF.

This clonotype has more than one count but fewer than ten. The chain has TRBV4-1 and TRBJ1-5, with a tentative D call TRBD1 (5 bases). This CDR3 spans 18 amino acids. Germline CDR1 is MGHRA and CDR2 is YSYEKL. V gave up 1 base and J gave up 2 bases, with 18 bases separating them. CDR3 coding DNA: TGCGCCAGCAGCCAAGGTCAAGCAGGGACGGTTGGCAATCAGCCCCAGCATTTT. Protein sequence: CASSQGQAGTVGNQPQHF.

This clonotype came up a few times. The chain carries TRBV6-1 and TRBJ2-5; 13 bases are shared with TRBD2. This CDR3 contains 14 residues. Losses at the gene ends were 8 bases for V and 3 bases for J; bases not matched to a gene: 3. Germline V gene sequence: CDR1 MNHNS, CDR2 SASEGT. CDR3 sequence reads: CASRLAGGEETQYF. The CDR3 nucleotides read TGTGCCAGCCGACTAGCGGGGGGTGAAGAGACCCAGTACTTC.

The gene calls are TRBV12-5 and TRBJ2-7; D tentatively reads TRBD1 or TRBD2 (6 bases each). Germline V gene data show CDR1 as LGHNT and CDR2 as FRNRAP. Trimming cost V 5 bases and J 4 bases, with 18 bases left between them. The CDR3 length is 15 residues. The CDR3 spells CASGPPRGLGYEQYF. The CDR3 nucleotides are TGTGCTAGTGGTCCGCCCAGGGGACTGGGATACGAGCAGTACTTC.

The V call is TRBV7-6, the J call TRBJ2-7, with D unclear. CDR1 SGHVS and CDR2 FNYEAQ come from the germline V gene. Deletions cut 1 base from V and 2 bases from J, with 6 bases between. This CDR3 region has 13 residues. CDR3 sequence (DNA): TGTGCCAGCAGCTTAGGGGGTACCTACGAGCAGTACGTC. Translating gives CASSLGGTYEQYV.

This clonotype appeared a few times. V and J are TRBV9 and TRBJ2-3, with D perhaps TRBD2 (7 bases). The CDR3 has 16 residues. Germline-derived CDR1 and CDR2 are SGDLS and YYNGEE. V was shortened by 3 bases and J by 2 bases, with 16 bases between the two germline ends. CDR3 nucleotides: TGTGCCAGCAGCGCCTACGCGGGGGCCCCCACAGATACGCAGTATTTT. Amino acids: CASSAYAGAPTDTQYF.

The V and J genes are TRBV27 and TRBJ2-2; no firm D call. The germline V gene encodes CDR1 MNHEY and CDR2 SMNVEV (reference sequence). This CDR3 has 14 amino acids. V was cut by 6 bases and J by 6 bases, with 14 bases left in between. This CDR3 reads CASRVTSSAGELFF. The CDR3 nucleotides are TGTGCCAGCAGGGTAACATCGAGCGCCGGGGAGCTGTTTTTT.